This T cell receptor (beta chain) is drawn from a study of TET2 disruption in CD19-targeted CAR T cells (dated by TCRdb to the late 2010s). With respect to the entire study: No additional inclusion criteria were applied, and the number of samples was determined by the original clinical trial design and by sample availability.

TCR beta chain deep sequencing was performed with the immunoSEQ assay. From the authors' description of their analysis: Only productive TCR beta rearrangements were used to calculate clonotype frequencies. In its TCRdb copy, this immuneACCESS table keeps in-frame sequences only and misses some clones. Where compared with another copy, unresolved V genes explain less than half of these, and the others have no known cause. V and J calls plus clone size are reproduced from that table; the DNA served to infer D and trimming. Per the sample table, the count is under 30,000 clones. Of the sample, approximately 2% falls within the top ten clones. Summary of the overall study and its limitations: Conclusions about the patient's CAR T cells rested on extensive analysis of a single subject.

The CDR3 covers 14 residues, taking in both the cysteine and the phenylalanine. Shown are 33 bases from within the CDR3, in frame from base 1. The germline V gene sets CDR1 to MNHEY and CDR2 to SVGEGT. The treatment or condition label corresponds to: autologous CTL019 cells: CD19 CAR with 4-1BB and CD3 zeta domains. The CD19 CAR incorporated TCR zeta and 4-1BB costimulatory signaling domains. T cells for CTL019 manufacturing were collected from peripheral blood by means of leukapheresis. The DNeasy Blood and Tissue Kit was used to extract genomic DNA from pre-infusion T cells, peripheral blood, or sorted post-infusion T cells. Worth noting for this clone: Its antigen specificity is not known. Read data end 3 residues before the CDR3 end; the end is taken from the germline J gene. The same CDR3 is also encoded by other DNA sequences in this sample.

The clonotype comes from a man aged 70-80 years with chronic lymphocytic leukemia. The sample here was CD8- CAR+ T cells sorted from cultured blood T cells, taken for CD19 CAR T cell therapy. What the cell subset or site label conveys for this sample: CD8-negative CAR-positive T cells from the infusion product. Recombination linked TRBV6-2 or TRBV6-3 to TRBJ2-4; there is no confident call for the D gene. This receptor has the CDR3 CASSDLAGSYGQYF. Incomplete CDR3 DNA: TGTGCCAGCAGTGACCTTGCAGGAAGCTATGGT.